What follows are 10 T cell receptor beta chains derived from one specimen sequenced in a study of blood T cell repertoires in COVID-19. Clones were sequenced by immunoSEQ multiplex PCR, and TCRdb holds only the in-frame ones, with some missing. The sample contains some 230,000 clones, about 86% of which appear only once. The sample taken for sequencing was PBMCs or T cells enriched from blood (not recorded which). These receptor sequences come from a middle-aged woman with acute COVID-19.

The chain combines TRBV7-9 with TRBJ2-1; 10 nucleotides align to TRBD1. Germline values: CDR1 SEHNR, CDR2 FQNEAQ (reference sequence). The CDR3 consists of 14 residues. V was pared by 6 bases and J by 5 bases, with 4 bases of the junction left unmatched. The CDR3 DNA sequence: TGTGCCAGCAGGTCCGGGACAGGGGACAATGAGCAGTTCTTC. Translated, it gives CASRSGTGDNEQFF. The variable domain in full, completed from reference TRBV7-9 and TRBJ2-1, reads DTGVSQNPRHKITKRGQNVTFRCDPISEHNRLYWYRQTLGQGPEFLTYFQNEAQLEKSRLLSDRFSAERPKGSFSTLEIQRTEQGDSAMYLCASRSGTGDNEQFFGPGTRLTVL.

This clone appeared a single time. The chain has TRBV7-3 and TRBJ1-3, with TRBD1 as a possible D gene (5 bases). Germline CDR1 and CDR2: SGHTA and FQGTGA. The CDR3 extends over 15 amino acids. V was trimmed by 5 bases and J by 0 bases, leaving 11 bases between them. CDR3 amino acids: CASSRTGASGNTIYF. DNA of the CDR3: TGTGCCAGCAGCAGAACAGGCGCCTCTGGAAACACCATATATTTT.

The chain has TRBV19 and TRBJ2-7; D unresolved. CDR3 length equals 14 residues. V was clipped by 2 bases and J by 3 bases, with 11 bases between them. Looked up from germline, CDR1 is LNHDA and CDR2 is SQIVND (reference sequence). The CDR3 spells CASSIRLQDYEQYF. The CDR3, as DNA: TGTGCCAGTAGTATAAGGTTGCAGGACTACGAGCAGTACTTC.

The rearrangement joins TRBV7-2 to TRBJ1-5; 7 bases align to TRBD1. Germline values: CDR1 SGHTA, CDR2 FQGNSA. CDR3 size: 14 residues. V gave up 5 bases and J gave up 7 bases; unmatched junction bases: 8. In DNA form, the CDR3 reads TGTGCCAGCAGCCCGACAGGGTCAAGACAGCCCCAGCATTTT. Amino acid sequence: CASSPTGSRQPQHF.

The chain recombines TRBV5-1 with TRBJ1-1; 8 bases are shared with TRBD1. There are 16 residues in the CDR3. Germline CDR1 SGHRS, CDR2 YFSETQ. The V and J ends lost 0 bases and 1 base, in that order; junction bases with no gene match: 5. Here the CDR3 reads CASSLDDRGGNTEAFF. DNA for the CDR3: TGCGCCAGCAGCTTGGACGACAGGGGAGGGAACACTGAAGCTTTCTTT.

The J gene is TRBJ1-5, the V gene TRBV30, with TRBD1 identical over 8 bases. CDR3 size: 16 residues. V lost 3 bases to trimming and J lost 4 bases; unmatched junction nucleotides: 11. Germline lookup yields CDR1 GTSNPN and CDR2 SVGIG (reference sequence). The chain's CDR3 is CAWSPPGTGRNQPQHF. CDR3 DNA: TGTGCCTGGAGCCCGCCGGGGACAGGCAGAAATCAGCCCCAGCATTTT.

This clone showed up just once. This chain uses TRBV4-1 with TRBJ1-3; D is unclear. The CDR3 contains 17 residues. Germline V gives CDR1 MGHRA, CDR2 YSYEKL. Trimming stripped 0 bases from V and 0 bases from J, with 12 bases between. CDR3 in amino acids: CASSQDHQAISGNTIYF. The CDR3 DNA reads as TGCGCCAGCAGCCAAGATCACCAGGCCATCTCTGGAAACACCATATATTTT.

CDR3 sequence: CASRLGGQGYNQPQHF. The CDR3 DNA reads as TGTGCCAGTAGGCTCGGGGGACAGGGGTACAATCAGCCCCAGCATTTT. This rearrangement joins TRBV19 to TRBJ1-5; 10 bases agree with TRBD1. CDR1 and CDR2 (germline): LNHDA, SQIVND (reference sequence). V lost 6 bases to trimming and J lost 3 bases; unmatched junction nucleotides: 8. The CDR3 has 16 residues.

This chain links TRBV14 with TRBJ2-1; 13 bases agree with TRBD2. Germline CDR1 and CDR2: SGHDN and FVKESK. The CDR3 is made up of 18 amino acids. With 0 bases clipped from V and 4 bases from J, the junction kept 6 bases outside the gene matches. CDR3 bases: TGTGCCAGCAGCCAAGACGGGACTAGCGGGATAGGGTACAATGAGCAGTTCTTC. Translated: CASSQDGTSGIGYNEQFF.

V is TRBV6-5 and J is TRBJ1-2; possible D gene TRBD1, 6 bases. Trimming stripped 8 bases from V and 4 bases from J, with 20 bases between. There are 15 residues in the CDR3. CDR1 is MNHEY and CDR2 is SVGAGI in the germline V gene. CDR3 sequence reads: CASGLTTGRAYGYTF. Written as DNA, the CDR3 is TGTGCCAGCGGATTAACAACAGGGCGTGCCTATGGCTACACCTTC.